This T cell receptor (beta chain) was captured by sequencing in a study of T cell changes during pregnancy in multiple sclerosis. Trimming at V came to 4 bases and at J to 3 bases, leaving 4 bases not matched to a gene. CDR1 is SGHDN and CDR2 is FVKESK in the germline V gene. This CDR3 comprises 15 residues. TCRdb keeps only in-frame clones here, not all; method: immunoSEQ multiplex PCR. The data contain tens of thousands of clones, 91% of them singletons. The specimen comprised CD8+ T cells from peripheral blood mononuclear cells, sampled in the second trimester of pregnancy. The rearrangement uses TRBV14 and TRBJ2-3; 10 bases fit TRBD2. The source of this sequence is a female donor with multiple sclerosis, enrolled in a pregnancy study. CDR3 bases: TGTGCCAGCAGCCCAGGACTAGCGGTAACAGATACGCAGTATTTT. Residues: CASSPGLAVTDTQYF.